This T cell receptor beta chain was profiled in a study of cytomegalovirus exposure and HLA in healthy donors. 13 Jbeta primers and 60 Vbeta primers were used for the PCR. Sequenced by immunoSEQ multiplex PCR; TCRdb stores in-frame clones only, minus some. This sample contains 150,000 to 200,000 clones. In regard to this clone: An end of the junction differs from the germline gene, which may be a read error. This sample includes further DNA sequences coding for the same CDR3.

The origin of this receptor is a woman aged 60-75 years in good health and CMV-seronegative. Sequenced material: PBMCs.

The CDR3 nucleotides are TGTGCCAGCAGCTTAGGGGACTCCCACAATGAGCAGTTCTTC. Its translation is CASSLGDSHNEQFF. The chain recombines TRBV7-7 with TRBJ2-1; a possible D gene is TRBD2 (6 bases). Germline loops: CDR1 SSHAT, CDR2 FNYEAQ (reference sequence). The CDR3 length is 14 residues.